The 18 T cell receptor beta chains presented below share a single source sample, sequenced in a study of blood T cell repertoires in COVID-19. Repertoires were generated with immunoSEQ multiplex PCR, while TCRdb's copy carries only in-frame clones and drops some. The sample has about 230,000 clones, about 83% seen once; the top ten hold roughly 7%. The sequenced sample consisted of peripheral blood. These receptors originate from a woman aged 50 to 65 with acute or convalescent COVID-19.

This clone appeared once. J is TRBJ1-6 and V is TRBV6-5; 9 bases align to TRBD1. V trimming: 6 bases; J trimming: 6 bases; junction bases outside the gene matches: 3. The CDR3 consists of 14 residues. Germline V CDR1 and CDR2: MNHEY, SVGAGI. CDR3 coding DNA: TGTGCCAGCAGACGACAGGGGGGTAATTCACCCCTCCACTTT. It specifies CASRRQGGNSPLHF.

The gene calls are TRBV29-1 and TRBJ1-2; 7 bases line up with TRBD1. V lost 2 bases to trimming and J lost 4 bases; unmatched junction nucleotides: 4. CDR1 is SQVTM, CDR2 ANQGSEA, per germline. The CDR3 runs 13 residues. CDR3 protein: CSVETGEGYGYTF. The DNA of the CDR3 is TGCAGCGTTGAAACAGGGGAAGGCTATGGCTACACCTTC. Full variable domain (missing parts from reference TRBV29-1 and TRBJ1-2): SAVISQKPSRDICQRGTSLTIQCQVDSQVTMMFWYRQQPGQSLTLIATANQGSEATYESGFVIDKFPISRPNLTFSTLTVSNMSPEDSSIYLCSVETGEGYGYTFGSGTRLTVV.

The J gene is TRBJ2-7, the V gene TRBV6-5, with 11 bases identical to TRBD2. The CDR3 totals 15 residues. With V trimmed by 6 bases and J by 3 bases, 7 bases remained unmatched. Looked up from germline, CDR1 is MNHEY and CDR2 is SVGAGI. CDR3 sequence reads: CASSPLAGAHYEQYF. CDR3 DNA sequence: TGTGCCAGCAGCCCACTAGCGGGGGCCCACTACGAGCAGTACTTC.

The V gene is TRBV2, the J gene TRBJ2-3; D is possibly TRBD1 (6 bases). The CDR3 sequence is 14 residues long. Germline-derived CDR1 and CDR2 are SNHLY and FYNNEI. Trimming removed 4 bases at V and 5 bases at J, with 13 bases between. The CDR3 DNA sequence: TGTGCCAGCAGTGGGTCAACAGGGCAAGATACGCAGTATTTT. Translation gives CASSGSTGQDTQYF.

This clone was observed once. The V call is TRBV7-3, the J call TRBJ1-1; D not resolved. The CDR3 has 13 residues. The ends were cut back, 2 bases at V and 5 bases at J, with 9 bases in the middle. The germline CDR1 and CDR2 sequences are SGHTA and FQGTGA. CDR3 loop: CASSLSGFTEAFF. The CDR3, as DNA: TGTGCCAGCAGCTTATCGGGTTTTACTGAAGCTTTCTTT.

Details on this clone: This sample also contains other DNA sequences that code for the same CDR3. The CDR3 sequence: CASSELAGGYNEQFF. The CDR3 DNA is TGTGCCAGCAGTGAACTAGCGGGAGGGTACAATGAGCAGTTCTTC. The V and J genes are TRBV6-1 and TRBJ2-1, with TRBD2 matching 12 bases. This CDR3 is 15 amino acids long. Germline loops: CDR1 MNHNS, CDR2 SASEGT. V dropped 2 bases and J dropped 4; count of bases not matched to a gene: 0.

The V gene is TRBV2, the J gene TRBJ1-3, with D hard to call. This CDR3 has 13 residues. V gave up 7 bases and J gave up 0 bases, with 7 bases separating them. Germline CDR1 and CDR2: SNHLY and FYNNEI. The CDR3 DNA is TGTGCCAGCACCCTTAGCTCTGGAAACACCATATATTTT. Protein: CASTLSSGNTIYF.

The chain links TRBV7-2 to TRBJ1-5; D is ambiguous. CDR1 SGHTA and CDR2 FQGNSA come from the germline V gene. Deletions cut 1 base from V and 5 bases from J, with 12 bases between. The CDR3 is made up of 15 amino acids. CDR3: CASSLGGGIYQPQHF. The DNA of the CDR3 is TGTGCCAGCAGCTTAGGTGGCGGAATATATCAGCCCCAGCATTTT.

The chain couples TRBV10-3 to TRBJ1-5, with 7 bases that match TRBD1. J lost 5 bases, V lost 11 bases, and 9 bases had no gene match. This CDR3 is built from 13 residues. The germline V gene encodes CDR1 ENHRY and CDR2 SYGVKD. The chain's CDR3 is CASGRDSDQPQHF. CDR3 in DNA: TGTGCCTCCGGCAGGGACAGTGATCAGCCCCAGCATTTT.

The rearrangement links TRBV28 to TRBJ2-7, with D maybe TRBD2 (5 bases). This CDR3 comprises 10 residues. Germline V CDR1 and CDR2: MDHEN, SYDVKM. V lost 8 bases to trimming and J lost 3 bases, with 5 bases between them. The CDR3 nucleotides read TGTGCCAGCGGACTCTACGAGCAGTACTTC. Its translation is CASGLYEQYF. The variable domain in full, with the rest retrieved from reference TRBV28 and TRBJ2-7, is DVKVTQSSRYLVKRTGEKVFLECVQDMDHENMFWYRQDPGLGLRLIYFSYDVKMKEKGDIPEGYSVSREKKERFSLILESASTNQTSMYLCASGLYEQYFGPGTRLTVT.

This chain uses TRBV5-1 with TRBJ2-1, with 9 bases fitting TRBD2. The germline CDR1 and CDR2 sequences are SGHRS and YFSETQ. V lost 0 bases to trimming and J lost 9 bases; unmatched junction nucleotides: 4. CDR3 length: 14 residues. CDR3 in DNA: TGCGCCAGCAGCTTGGGGACTAGCGTCGGTGAGCAGTTCTTC. Protein sequence: CASSLGTSVGEQFF.

This chain links TRBV15 with TRBJ2-1; tentatively, D is TRBD1 (6 bases). Trimming cost V 5 bases and J 12 bases, with 11 bases left between them. CDR3 length: 11 amino acids. Per germline, CDR1 LNHNV and CDR2 YYDKDF (reference sequence). Here the CDR3 DNA reads TGTGCCACCAGCCAGGGGCTTGGGCAGTTCTTC. It yields the protein CATSQGLGQFF.

As to this clone: The sample carries other DNA sequences with the same CDR3. The V and J genes are TRBV5-1 and TRBJ2-7; D is uncertain. V shed 0 bases and J shed 0 bases, with 10 bases lying between them. This CDR3 region has 15 residues. The germline gives CDR1 SGHRS, CDR2 YFSETQ. CDR3 in amino acids: CASSLELVGSYEQYF. The CDR3 DNA sequence: TGCGCCAGCAGCTTGGAGCTAGTTGGCTCCTACGAGCAGTACTTC.

The V and J genes are TRBV29-1 and TRBJ2-3; TRBD2 aligns across 7 bases. The CDR3 is 15 amino acids. Germline CDR1 is SQVTM and CDR2 is ANQGSEA. The V and J ends lost 4 bases and 2 bases, in that order; junction bases with no gene match: 9. The CDR3 DNA reads as TGCAGCGTTGGAGGTGGCGGGGGAAACACAGATACGCAGTATTTT. Encoded protein: CSVGGGGGNTDTQYF.

The chain carries TRBV5-6 and TRBJ2-7; TRBD1 matches at 8 bases. Trimming removed 4 bases from V and 3 bases from J; junction bases left unmatched: 9. Per germline, CDR1 SGHDT and CDR2 YYEEEE. This CDR3 has 15 residues. CDR3 in DNA: TGTGCCAGCAGCATAGGACAGGGCAATGTCTACGAGCAGTACTTC. Translating gives CASSIGQGNVYEQYF.

The CDR3 DNA reads TGTGCCAGCAGCCGGACTAGCGGACAAGAGACCCAGTACTTC. Translated: CASSRTSGQETQYF. The V gene is TRBV7-9, the J gene TRBJ2-5; 10 bases map to TRBD2. CDR1 and CDR2 from the germline V gene are SEHNR and FQNEAQ (reference sequence). The CDR3 is made up of 14 amino acids. After removal of 5 bases from V and 2 bases from J, the junction contained 2 bases not matched to a gene.

The chain links TRBV5-4 to TRBJ1-2, with TRBD1 as a possible D gene (6 bases). The germline CDR1 and CDR2 sequences are SGHNT and YYREEE (reference sequence). This CDR3 comprises 14 residues. Between the trimmed V and J ends, which lost 1 base and 5 bases, there was a span of 12 bases. CDR3 in amino acids: CASSLYRDGYGYTF. In DNA, the CDR3 is TGTGCCAGCAGCTTGTACAGGGACGGGTATGGCTACACCTTC.

This clone was detected only a few times. The V and J genes are TRBV19 and TRBJ1-2, with 9 nucleotides matching TRBD1. Trimming cost V 6 bases and J 8 bases; bases outside gene matches: 7. Germline values: CDR1 LNHDA, CDR2 SQIVND (reference sequence). The CDR3 runs 13 residues. CDR3 amino acids: CASSPGQGGGYTF. The CDR3 DNA is TGTGCCAGTAGCCCGGGACAGGGCGGAGGCTACACCTTC.